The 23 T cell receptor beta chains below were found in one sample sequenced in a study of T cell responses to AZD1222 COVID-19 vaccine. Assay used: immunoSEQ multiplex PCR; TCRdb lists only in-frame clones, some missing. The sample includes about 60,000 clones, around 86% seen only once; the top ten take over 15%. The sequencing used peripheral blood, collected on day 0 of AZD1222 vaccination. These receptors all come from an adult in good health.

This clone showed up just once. The CDR3 coding sequence is TGTGCCAGTACTAAGGGAAACTCTGGGGCCAACGTCCTGACTTTC. As protein: CASTKGNSGANVLTF. This sequence joins TRBV19 and TRBJ2-6, with no clear D. In germline, CDR1 is LNHDA, CDR2 SQIVND (reference sequence). The ends were cut back, 7 bases at V and 0 bases at J, with 10 bases in the middle. The CDR3 has 15 amino acids.

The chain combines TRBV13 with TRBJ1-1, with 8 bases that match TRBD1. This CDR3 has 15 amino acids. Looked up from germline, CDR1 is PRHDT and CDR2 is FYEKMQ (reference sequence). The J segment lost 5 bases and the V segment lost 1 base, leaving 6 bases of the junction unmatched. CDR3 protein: CASSLAHTGGTEAFF. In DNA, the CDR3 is TGTGCCAGCAGCTTAGCCCATACAGGGGGGACTGAAGCTTTCTTT.

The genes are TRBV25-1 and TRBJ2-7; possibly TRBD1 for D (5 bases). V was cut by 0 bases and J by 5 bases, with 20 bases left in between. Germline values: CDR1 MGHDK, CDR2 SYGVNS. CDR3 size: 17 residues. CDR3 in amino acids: CASSEYKRQGLEDEQYF. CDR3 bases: TGTGCCAGCAGTGAATATAAGCGTCAGGGCCTCGAGGACGAGCAGTACTTC.

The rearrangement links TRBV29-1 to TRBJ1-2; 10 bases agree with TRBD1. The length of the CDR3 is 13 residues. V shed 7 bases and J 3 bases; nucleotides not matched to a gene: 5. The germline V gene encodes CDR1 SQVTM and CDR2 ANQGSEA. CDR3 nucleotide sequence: TGCAGCGCTAGGACAGGGGGGGACTATGGCTACACCTTC. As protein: CSARTGGDYGYTF.

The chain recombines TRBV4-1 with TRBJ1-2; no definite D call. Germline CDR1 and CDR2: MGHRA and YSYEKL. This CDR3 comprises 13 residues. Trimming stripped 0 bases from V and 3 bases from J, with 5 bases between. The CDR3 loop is CASSQDGHYGYTF. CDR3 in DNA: TGCGCCAGCAGCCAAGATGGTCACTATGGCTACACCTTC.

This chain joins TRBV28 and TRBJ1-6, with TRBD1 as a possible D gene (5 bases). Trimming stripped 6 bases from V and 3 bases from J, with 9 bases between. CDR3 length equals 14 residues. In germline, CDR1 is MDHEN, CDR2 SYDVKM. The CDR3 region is CASSPGNYNSPLHF. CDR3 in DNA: TGTGCCAGCAGCCCAGGGAACTATAATTCACCCCTCCACTTT.

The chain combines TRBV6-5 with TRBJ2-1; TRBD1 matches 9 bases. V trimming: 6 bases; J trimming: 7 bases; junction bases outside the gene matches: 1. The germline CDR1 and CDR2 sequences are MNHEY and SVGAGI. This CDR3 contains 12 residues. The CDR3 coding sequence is TGTGCCAGCAGGACAGGGGGAAATGAGCAGTTCTTC. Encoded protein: CASRTGGNEQFF.

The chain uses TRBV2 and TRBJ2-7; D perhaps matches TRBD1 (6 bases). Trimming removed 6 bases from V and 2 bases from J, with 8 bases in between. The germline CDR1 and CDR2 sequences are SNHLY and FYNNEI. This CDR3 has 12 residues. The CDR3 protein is CASRRDTYEQYF. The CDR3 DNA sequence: TGTGCCAGCAGGAGGGACACCTACGAGCAGTACTTC.

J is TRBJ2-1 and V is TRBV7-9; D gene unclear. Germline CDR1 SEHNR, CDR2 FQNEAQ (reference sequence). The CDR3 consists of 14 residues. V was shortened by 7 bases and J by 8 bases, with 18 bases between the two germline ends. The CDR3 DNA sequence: TGTGCCAGCACCAAAGGGCCCCCCGGGCATGAGCAGTTCTTC. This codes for CASTKGPPGHEQFF.

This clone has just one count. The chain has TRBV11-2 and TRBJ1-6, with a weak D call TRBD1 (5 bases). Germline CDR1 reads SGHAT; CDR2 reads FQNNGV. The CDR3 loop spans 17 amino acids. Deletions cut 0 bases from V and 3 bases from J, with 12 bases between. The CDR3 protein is CASSLDQGAYYNSPLHF. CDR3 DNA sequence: TGTGCCAGCAGCTTAGATCAGGGTGCCTACTATAATTCACCCCTCCACTTT.

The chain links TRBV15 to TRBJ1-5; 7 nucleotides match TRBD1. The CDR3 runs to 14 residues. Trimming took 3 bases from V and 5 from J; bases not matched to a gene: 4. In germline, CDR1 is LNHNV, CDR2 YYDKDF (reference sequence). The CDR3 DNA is TGTGCCACCAGCAGGGCAGGGGGTGATCAGCCCCAGCATTTT. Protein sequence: CATSRAGGDQPQHF.

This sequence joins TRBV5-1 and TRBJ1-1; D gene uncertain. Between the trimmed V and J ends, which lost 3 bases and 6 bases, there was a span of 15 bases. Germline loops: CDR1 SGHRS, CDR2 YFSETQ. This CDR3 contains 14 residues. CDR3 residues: CASSSSSNSPEAFF. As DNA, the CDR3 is TGCGCCAGCAGCTCTTCATCTAACTCGCCTGAAGCTTTCTTT.

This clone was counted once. The CDR3 here is CASSYPGGTEWKQTDTQYF. Written as DNA, the CDR3 is TGTGCCAGCAGTTACCCGGGGGGTACAGAGTGGAAGCAGACAGATACGCAGTATTTT. The chain carries TRBV6-2 or TRBV6-3 and TRBJ2-3; 7 nucleotides line up with TRBD2. The CDR3 is 19 residues long. Germline V gene sequence: CDR1 MNHEY, CDR2 SVGEGT. V lost 2 bases, J lost 3 bases, and 17 bases stayed unmatched.

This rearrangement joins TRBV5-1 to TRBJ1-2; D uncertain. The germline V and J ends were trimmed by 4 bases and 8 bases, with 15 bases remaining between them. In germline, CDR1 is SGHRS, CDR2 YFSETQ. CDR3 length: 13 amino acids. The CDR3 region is CASSEGTLYGYTF. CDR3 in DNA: TGCGCCAGCAGCGAGGGTACGCTATACGGCTACACCTTC.

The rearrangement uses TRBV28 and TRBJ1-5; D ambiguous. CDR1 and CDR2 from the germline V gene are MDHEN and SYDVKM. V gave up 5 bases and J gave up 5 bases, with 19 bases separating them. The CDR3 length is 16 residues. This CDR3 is CASSPPVQYRHQPQHF. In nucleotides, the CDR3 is TGTGCCAGCAGTCCCCCCGTACAGTATAGGCATCAGCCCCAGCATTTT.

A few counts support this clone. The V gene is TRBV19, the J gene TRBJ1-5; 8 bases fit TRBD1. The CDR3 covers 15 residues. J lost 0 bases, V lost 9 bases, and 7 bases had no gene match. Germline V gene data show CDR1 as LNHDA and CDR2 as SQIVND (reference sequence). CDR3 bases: TGTGCCAGCGCCCCCGGGACAGGTAGCAATCAGCCCCAGCATTTT. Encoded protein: CASAPGTGSNQPQHF.

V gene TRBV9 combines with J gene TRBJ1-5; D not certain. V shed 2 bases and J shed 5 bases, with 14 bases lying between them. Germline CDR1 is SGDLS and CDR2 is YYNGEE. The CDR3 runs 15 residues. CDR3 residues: CASSVLGQDYQPQHF. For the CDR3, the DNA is TGTGCCAGCAGCGTGCTCGGGCAGGACTATCAGCCCCAGCATTTT.

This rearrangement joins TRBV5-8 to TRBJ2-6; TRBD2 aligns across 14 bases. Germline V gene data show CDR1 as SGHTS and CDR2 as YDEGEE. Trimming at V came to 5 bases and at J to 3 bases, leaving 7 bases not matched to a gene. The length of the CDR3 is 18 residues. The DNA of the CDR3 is TGTGCCAGCAGGTCTCCGGGACTAGCGGGAGTTGGGGCCAACGTCCTGACTTTC. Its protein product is CASRSPGLAGVGANVLTF.

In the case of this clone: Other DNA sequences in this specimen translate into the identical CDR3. CDR3 in DNA: TGTGCCAGCAGTTGGGGCAATCAGCCCCAGCATTTT. It codes for CASSWGNQPQHF. The chain links TRBV25-1 to TRBJ1-5; D unresolved. The CDR3 contains 12 residues. Germline-derived CDR1 and CDR2 are MGHDK and SYGVNS. Trimming pared 5 bases from V and 2 bases from J, leaving 4 bases between.

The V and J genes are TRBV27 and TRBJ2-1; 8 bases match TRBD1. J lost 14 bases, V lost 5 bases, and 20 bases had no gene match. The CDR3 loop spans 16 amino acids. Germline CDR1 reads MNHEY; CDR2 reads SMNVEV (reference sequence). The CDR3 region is CASSLSSQGASMREFF. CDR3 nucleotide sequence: TGTGCCAGCAGTCTCTCTTCGCAGGGGGCTTCAATGAGGGAGTTCTTC.

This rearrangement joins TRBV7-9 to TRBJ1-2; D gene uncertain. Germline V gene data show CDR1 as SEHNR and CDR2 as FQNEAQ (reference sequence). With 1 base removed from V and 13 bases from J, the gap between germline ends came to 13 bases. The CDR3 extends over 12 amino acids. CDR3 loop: CASSLGGEKVTF. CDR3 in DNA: TGTGCCAGCAGCTTAGGGGGAGAAAAGGTCACCTTC. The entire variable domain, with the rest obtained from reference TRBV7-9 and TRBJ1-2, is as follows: DTGVSQNPRHKITKRGQNVTFRCDPISEHNRLYWYRQTLGQGPEFLTYFQNEAQLEKSRLLSDRFSAERPKGSFSTLEIQRTEQGDSAMYLCASSLGGEKVTFGSGTRLTVV.

The CDR3 here is CASSLDPSSYNEQFF. The CDR3 nucleotides are TGCGCCAGCAGCTTGGACCCTAGCTCCTACAATGAGCAGTTCTTC. V gene TRBV5-1 combines with J gene TRBJ2-1; D is uncertain. Germline-derived CDR1 and CDR2 are SGHRS and YFSETQ. The V gene lost 0 bases and the J gene lost 0 bases, with 7 bases spanning the gap. The CDR3 has 15 amino acids.

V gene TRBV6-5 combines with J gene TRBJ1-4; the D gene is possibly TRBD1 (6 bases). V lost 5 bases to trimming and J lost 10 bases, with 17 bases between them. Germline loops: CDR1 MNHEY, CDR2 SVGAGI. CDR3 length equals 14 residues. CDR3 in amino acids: CASSPGAQSGKLFF. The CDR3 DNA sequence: TGTGCCAGCAGTCCGGGGGCGCAAAGCGGAAAACTGTTTTTT.